This is a list of T cell receptor beta chains from one sample in a study of blood T cell repertoires in COVID-19. The table came from immunoSEQ multiplex PCR; TCRdb's copy has only in-frame clones and leaves some out. The sample records a few hundred thousand clones, roughly 85% being singletons. Sequenced material: peripheral blood. Receptors originate from an older woman with acute or convalescent COVID-19. CDR3s include the opening cysteine and the closing phenylalanine or tryptophan. The D gene is left open where the match is weak. Clone size is shown for a subset of rows, as once, few, many or a class of expanded clone.

J gene: TRBJ1-2
V gene: TRBV20-1
D gene: .
CDR3 length: 10
clone size: .
CDR3 protein: CSARSGGYTF
CDR3 DNA: TGCAGTGCCAGATCGGGGGGGTACACCTTC

J gene: TRBJ1-1
V gene: TRBV29-1
D gene: TRBD1
CDR3 length: 14
clone size: .
CDR3 protein: CSASGGTEGTEAFF
CDR3 DNA: TGCAGCGCCTCGGGCGGGACAGAGGGAACTGAAGCTTTCTTT

J gene: TRBJ1-6
V gene: TRBV2
D gene: .
CDR3 length: 13
clone size: .
CDR3 protein: CASISQGNSPLHF
CDR3 DNA: TGTGCCAGCATTTCCCAGGGCAATTCACCCCTCCACTTT

J gene: TRBJ1-4
V gene: TRBV2
D gene: TRBD1
CDR3 length: 14
clone size: few
CDR3 protein: CASGRTGEGEKLFF
CDR3 DNA: TGTGCCAGCGGCCGGACAGGGGAGGGGGAAAAACTGTTTTTT

J gene: TRBJ1-5
V gene: TRBV9
D gene: TRBD1
CDR3 length: 15
clone size: .
CDR3 protein: CASGRDSGVNQPQHF
CDR3 DNA: TGTGCCAGCGGAAGGGACAGCGGAGTCAATCAGCCCCAGCATTTT

J gene: TRBJ1-1
V gene: TRBV11-2
D gene: TRBD1
CDR3 length: 14
clone size: .
CDR3 protein: CASSPQQGGGEAFF
CDR3 DNA: TGTGCCAGCAGCCCTCAACAGGGGGGAGGCGAAGCTTTCTTT

J gene: TRBJ2-1
V gene: TRBV6-5
D gene: TRBD1
CDR3 length: 15
clone size: .
CDR3 protein: CASSYVRGQINEQFF
CDR3 DNA: TGTGCCAGCAGTTACGTAAGGGGGCAAATCAATGAGCAGTTCTTC

J gene: TRBJ2-7
V gene: TRBV3-1/TRBV3-2
D gene: TRBD1
CDR3 length: 16
clone size: .
CDR3 protein: CASSQEGTGRASEQYF
CDR3 DNA: TGTGCCAGCAGCCAAGAAGGGACAGGGAGGGCTAGCGAGCAGTACTTC

J gene: TRBJ1-5
V gene: TRBV7-3
D gene: TRBD1
CDR3 length: 14
clone size: few
CDR3 protein: CASSLGTGNQPQHF
CDR3 DNA: TGTGCCAGCAGCTTAGGGACAGGGAATCAGCCCCAGCATTTT

J gene: TRBJ2-6
V gene: TRBV19
D gene: .
CDR3 length: 17
clone size: .
CDR3 protein: CASSIDLFDSGANVLTF
CDR3 DNA: TGTGCCAGTAGTATAGATCTATTCGACTCTGGGGCCAACGTCCTGACTTTC

J gene: TRBJ2-1
V gene: TRBV5-1
D gene: TRBD2
CDR3 length: 16
clone size: once
CDR3 protein: CASSPRVSGDSNEQFF
CDR3 DNA: TGCGCCAGCAGCCCTCGCGTTAGCGGGGACTCCAATGAGCAGTTCTTC

J gene: TRBJ1-2
V gene: TRBV19
D gene: .
CDR3 length: 13
clone size: .
CDR3 protein: CASSPDGNYGYTF
CDR3 DNA: TGTGCCAGTAGCCCCGACGGGAACTATGGCTACACCTTC

J gene: TRBJ1-2
V gene: TRBV12-3/TRBV12-4
D gene: .
CDR3 length: 11
clone size: .
CDR3 protein: CASSDTFGYTF
CDR3 DNA: TGTGCCAGCAGCGACACCTTTGGCTACACCTTC

J gene: TRBJ2-1
V gene: TRBV2
D gene: .
CDR3 length: 15
clone size: .
CDR3 protein: CASSYPGLLLDEQFF
CDR3 DNA: TGTGCCAGCAGTTACCCGGGACTCCTCTTGGATGAGCAGTTCTTC

J gene: TRBJ1-4
V gene: TRBV21-1
D gene: .
CDR3 length: 14
clone size: .
CDR3 protein: CASSKARGEEKLFF
CDR3 DNA: TGTGCCAGCAGCAAAGCGCGGGGTGAGGAAAAACTGTTTTTT

J gene: TRBJ1-2
V gene: TRBV4-1
D gene: .
CDR3 length: 17
clone size: .
CDR3 protein: CASSHTLLRGLHYGYTF
CDR3 DNA: TGCGCCAGCAGCCATACCCTATTGCGGGGCCTCCACTATGGCTACACCTTC

J gene: TRBJ2-1
V gene: TRBV4-1
D gene: TRBD2
CDR3 length: 16
clone size: .
CDR3 protein: CASSQEAGGLYNEQFF
CDR3 DNA: TGCGCCAGCAGCCAGGAAGCGGGGGGTCTGTACAATGAGCAGTTCTTC

J gene: TRBJ2-3
V gene: TRBV2
D gene: .
CDR3 length: 15
clone size: .
CDR3 protein: CASSVTSHSTDTQYF
CDR3 DNA: TGTGCCAGCAGTGTAACTTCTCATAGCACAGATACGCAGTATTTT

J gene: TRBJ1-3
V gene: TRBV7-8
D gene: .
CDR3 length: 14
clone size: .
CDR3 protein: CASSLDGKGNTIYF
CDR3 DNA: TGTGCCAGCAGCTTAGACGGGAAAGGAAACACCATATATTTT

J gene: TRBJ2-7
V gene: TRBV6-2/TRBV6-3
D gene: .
CDR3 length: 13
clone size: .
CDR3 protein: CASSTDLAYEQYF
CDR3 DNA: TGTGCCAGCAGCACAGATTTAGCCTACGAGCAGTACTTC

J gene: TRBJ1-5
V gene: TRBV15
D gene: .
CDR3 length: 14
clone size: .
CDR3 protein: CATSRTGYGQPQHF
CDR3 DNA: TGTGCCACCAGCAGAACAGGGTACGGTCAGCCCCAGCATTTT

J gene: TRBJ1-2
V gene: TRBV19
D gene: TRBD1
CDR3 length: 15
clone size: .
CDR3 protein: CASSLGQGRNYGYTF
CDR3 DNA: TGTGCCAGTAGTCTTGGACAGGGGCGTAACTATGGCTACACCTTC

J gene: TRBJ1-2
V gene: TRBV12-3/TRBV12-4
D gene: .
CDR3 length: 13
clone size: few
CDR3 protein: CASSYGLHYGYTF
CDR3 DNA: TGTGCCAGCAGTTACGGGTTACACTATGGCTACACCTTC

J gene: TRBJ2-7
V gene: TRBV5-1
D gene: .
CDR3 length: 14
clone size: .
CDR3 protein: CASRASPNYDEQYF
CDR3 DNA: TGCGCCAGCAGGGCCTCCCCTAACTATGACGAGCAGTACTTC

J gene: TRBJ1-6
V gene: TRBV6-5
D gene: TRBD1
CDR3 length: 14
clone size: .
CDR3 protein: CASSWGDRSSPLHF
CDR3 DNA: TGTGCCAGCAGCTGGGGGGACAGGAGTTCACCCCTCCACTTT

J gene: TRBJ1-1
V gene: TRBV12-5
D gene: .
CDR3 length: 14
clone size: .
CDR3 protein: CASGPGLTNTEAFF
CDR3 DNA: TGTGCTAGTGGTCCGGGACTTACGAACACTGAAGCTTTCTTT

J gene: TRBJ1-2
V gene: TRBV2
D gene: TRBD1
CDR3 length: 14
clone size: .
CDR3 protein: CASSGGTVMDGYTF
CDR3 DNA: TGTGCCAGCAGTGGCGGGACAGTGATGGATGGCTACACCTTC

J gene: TRBJ1-6
V gene: TRBV3-1/TRBV3-2
D gene: TRBD1
CDR3 length: 14
clone size: .
CDR3 protein: CASSRDRGRSPLHF
CDR3 DNA: TGTGCCAGCAGTCGGGACAGGGGTCGGTCACCCCTCCACTTT

J gene: TRBJ1-5
V gene: TRBV15
D gene: .
CDR3 length: 15
clone size: .
CDR3 protein: CATSRAETRGQPQHF
CDR3 DNA: TGTGCCACCAGCAGAGCCGAGACAAGGGGGCAGCCCCAGCATTTT

J gene: TRBJ2-5
V gene: TRBV29-1
D gene: TRBD1
CDR3 length: 16
clone size: .
CDR3 protein: CSVGRTGLLTRGTQYF
CDR3 DNA: TGCAGCGTTGGCCGGACAGGGCTATTGACACGAGGGACCCAGTACTTC

J gene: TRBJ2-2
V gene: TRBV30
D gene: TRBD1
CDR3 length: 15
clone size: .
CDR3 protein: CAWRQTNRGGGELFF
CDR3 DNA: TGTGCCTGGAGGCAGACCAACAGGGGTGGCGGGGAGCTGTTTTTT

J gene: TRBJ2-6
V gene: TRBV6-4
D gene: .
CDR3 length: 16
clone size: .
CDR3 protein: CASSGQPSSRANVLTF
CDR3 DNA: TGTGCCAGCAGTGGGCAACCCTCTAGCCGGGCCAACGTCCTGACTTTC

J gene: TRBJ2-3
V gene: TRBV5-5
D gene: .
CDR3 length: 14
clone size: .
CDR3 protein: CASSFESRGDTQYF
CDR3 DNA: TGTGCCAGCAGCTTTGAATCTCGGGGAGATACGCAGTATTTT

J gene: TRBJ1-1
V gene: TRBV11-2
D gene: .
CDR3 length: 15
clone size: .
CDR3 protein: CASSLRVQGGTEAFF
CDR3 DNA: TGTGCCAGCAGCTTAAGGGTTCAGGGAGGGACTGAAGCTTTCTTT

J gene: TRBJ2-3
V gene: TRBV7-3
D gene: TRBD2
CDR3 length: 15
clone size: .
CDR3 protein: CASSPRRGGPHTQYF
CDR3 DNA: TGTGCCAGCAGCCCCCGCCGCGGGGGACCTCATACGCAGTATTTT

J gene: TRBJ1-6
V gene: TRBV2
D gene: TRBD1
CDR3 length: 14
clone size: .
CDR3 protein: CASRGTGGNSPLHF
CDR3 DNA: TGTGCCAGCAGGGGAACAGGGGGCAATTCACCCCTCCACTTT

J gene: TRBJ2-5
V gene: TRBV6-5
D gene: TRBD1
CDR3 length: 14
clone size: .
CDR3 protein: CASRNTGGAGTQYF
CDR3 DNA: TGTGCCAGCAGAAATACAGGGGGCGCGGGGACCCAGTACTTC

J gene: TRBJ1-4
V gene: TRBV5-1
D gene: .
CDR3 length: 17
clone size: .
CDR3 protein: CASSLGGTTGGNEKLFF
CDR3 DNA: TGCGCCAGCAGCTTGGGTGGGACGACGGGGGGAAATGAAAAACTGTTTTTT

J gene: TRBJ1-1
V gene: TRBV3-1/TRBV3-2
D gene: .
CDR3 length: 15
clone size: .
CDR3 protein: CASSPGRVAGTEAFF
CDR3 DNA: TGTGCCAGCAGCCCGGGTCGAGTAGCGGGCACTGAAGCTTTCTTT

J gene: TRBJ1-5
V gene: TRBV7-9
D gene: .
CDR3 length: 15
clone size: .
CDR3 protein: CASSFGVGSNQPQHF
CDR3 DNA: TGTGCCAGCAGCTTCGGGGTTGGGAGCAATCAGCCCCAGCATTTT

J gene: TRBJ1-1
V gene: TRBV5-1
D gene: .
CDR3 length: 13
clone size: once
CDR3 protein: CASSGAQNTEAFF
CDR3 DNA: TGCGCCAGCAGCGGGGCACAGAACACTGAAGCTTTCTTT

J gene: TRBJ2-3
V gene: TRBV30
D gene: .
CDR3 length: 12
clone size: .
CDR3 protein: CAWRRSTDTQYF
CDR3 DNA: TGTGCCTGGCGGCGGAGCACAGATACGCAGTATTTT

J gene: TRBJ1-1
V gene: TRBV6-5
D gene: .
CDR3 length: 13
clone size: .
CDR3 protein: CASGGRRVTEAFF
CDR3 DNA: TGTGCCAGCGGAGGTCGAAGGGTAACTGAAGCTTTCTTT

J gene: TRBJ2-2
V gene: TRBV18
D gene: .
CDR3 length: 16
clone size: .
CDR3 protein: CASSLDSPANTGELFF
CDR3 DNA: TGTGCCAGCTCGCTGGACAGCCCCGCGAACACCGGGGAGCTGTTTTTT

J gene: TRBJ1-1
V gene: TRBV19
D gene: TRBD1
CDR3 length: 17
clone size: .
CDR3 protein: CASIHGGQGRMNTEAFF
CDR3 DNA: TGTGCCAGTATCCATGGAGGACAGGGCAGGATGAACACTGAAGCTTTCTTT

J gene: TRBJ2-3
V gene: TRBV7-9
D gene: TRBD2
CDR3 length: 16
clone size: .
CDR3 protein: CASSPLAGAYTDTQYF
CDR3 DNA: TGTGCCAGCAGTCCCCTAGCGGGGGCCTACACAGATACGCAGTATTTT

J gene: TRBJ2-1
V gene: TRBV15
D gene: TRBD1
CDR3 length: 15
clone size: once
CDR3 protein: CATSSLTGGLNEQFF
CDR3 DNA: TGTGCCACCAGCAGCTTGACAGGGGGACTCAATGAGCAGTTCTTC